This T cell receptor beta chain appears in the sequencing data of a study of cytomegalovirus exposure and HLA in healthy donors. About the study: The Caucasian-associated ancestry cluster contained 81% of the approximately 400 genotyped donors. Findings of the study overall: TCR beta chain V- and J-gene trimming was linked, in a later analysis, to a missense variant in DCLRE1C.

With regard to this clone: What it binds is unknown.

60 Vbeta and 13 Jbeta primers were used in PCR. Method: immunoSEQ multiplex PCR; TCRdb's copy keeps in-frame clones and lacks some. The sample consists of around 88,000 clones, 78% of them appearing once. The CDR3 has 17 residues. The V and J ends lost 4 bases and 2 bases, in that order; junction bases with no gene match: 7. CDR1 is SGHNT and CDR2 is YYREEE in the germline V gene (reference sequence). The J gene is TRBJ2-1, the V gene TRBV5-4, with TRBD2 matching 12 bases. The sequenced material came from PBMCs. This TCR came from a woman aged 40 to 55 in good health and CMV-seropositive. The CDR3 DNA sequence: TGTGCCAGCAGCCAAGGACTAGCGGGATTCACCTACAATGAGCAGTTCTTC. This translates into CASSQGLAGFTYNEQFF. Combining the CDR3 with reference TRBV5-4 and TRBJ2-1 gives the whole variable domain ETGVTQSPTHLIKTRGQQVTLRCSSQSGHNTVSWYQQALGQGPQFIFQYYREEENGRGNFPPRFSGLQFPNYSSELNVNALELDDSALYLCASSQGLAGFTYNEQFFGPGTRLTVL.